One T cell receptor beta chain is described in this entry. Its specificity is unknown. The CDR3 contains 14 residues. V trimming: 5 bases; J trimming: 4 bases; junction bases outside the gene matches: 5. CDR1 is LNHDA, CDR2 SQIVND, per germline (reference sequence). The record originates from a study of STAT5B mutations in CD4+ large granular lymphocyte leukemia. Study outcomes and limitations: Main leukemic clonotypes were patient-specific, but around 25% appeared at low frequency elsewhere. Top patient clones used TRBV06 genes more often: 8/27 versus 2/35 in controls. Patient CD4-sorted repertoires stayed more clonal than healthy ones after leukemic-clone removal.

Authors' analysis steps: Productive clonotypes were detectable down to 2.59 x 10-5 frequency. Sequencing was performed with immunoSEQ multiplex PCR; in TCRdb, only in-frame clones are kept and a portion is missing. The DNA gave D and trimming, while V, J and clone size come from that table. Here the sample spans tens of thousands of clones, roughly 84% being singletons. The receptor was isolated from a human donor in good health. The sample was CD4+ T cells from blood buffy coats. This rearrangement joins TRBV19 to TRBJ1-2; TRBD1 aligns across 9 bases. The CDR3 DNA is TGTGCCAGTAGTCCCGGGACAGGGACCTATGGCTACACCTTC. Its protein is CASSPGTGTYGYTF.